This TCR beta chain was recorded in a study of cytomegalovirus exposure and HLA in healthy donors. Study summary: A preliminary data release comprised around 85 million unique TCRs obtained from HLA-typed donors.

In regard to this clone: As yet, its antigen is unknown.

Looked up from germline, CDR1 is SGHAT and CDR2 is FQNNGV. V lost 5 bases, J lost 5 bases, and 10 bases lay in between. This CDR3 is 13 amino acids long. 60 Vbeta and 13 Jbeta primers were used in PCR. Some clones are missing from TCRdb's copy, which holds only in-frame ones; the method was immunoSEQ multiplex PCR. Its clone listing holds about 130,000 clones. Study observations and caveats: Judged likely to be a sequencing artifact was a cluster of highly shared sequence variants. Several of the most significant clusters were apparently associated with common viral pathogens in a later analysis.

The TCR was taken from a man aged 25 to 40 in good health and CMV-seronegative. The sample taken for sequencing was PBMCs. The V and J genes are TRBV11-2 and TRBJ2-1; no clear D. The DNA of the CDR3 is TGTGCCAGCAGCCCGGGTTGGGACAATGAGCAGTTCTTC. Residues: CASSPGWDNEQFF.